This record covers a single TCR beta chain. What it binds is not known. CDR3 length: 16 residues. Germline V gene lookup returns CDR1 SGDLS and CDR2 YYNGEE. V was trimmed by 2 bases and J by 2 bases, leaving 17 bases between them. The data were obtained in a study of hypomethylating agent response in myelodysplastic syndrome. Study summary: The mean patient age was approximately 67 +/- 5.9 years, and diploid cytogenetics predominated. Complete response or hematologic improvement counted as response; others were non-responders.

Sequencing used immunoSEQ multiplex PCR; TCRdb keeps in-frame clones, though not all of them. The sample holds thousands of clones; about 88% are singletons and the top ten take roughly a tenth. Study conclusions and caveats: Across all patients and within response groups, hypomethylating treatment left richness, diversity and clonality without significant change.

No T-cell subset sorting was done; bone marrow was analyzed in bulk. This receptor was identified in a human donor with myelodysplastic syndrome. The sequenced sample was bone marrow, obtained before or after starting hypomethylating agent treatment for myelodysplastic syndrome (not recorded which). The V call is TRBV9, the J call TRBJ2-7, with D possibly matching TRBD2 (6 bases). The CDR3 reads CASSVSGQEGAYEQYF. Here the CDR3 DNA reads TGTGCCAGCAGCGTTTCCGGCCAGGAGGGAGCCTACGAGCAGTACTTC.